This T cell receptor (beta chain) was captured in a study of tissue T cells after allogeneic stem cell transplantation. General study points: The study did not identify alloreactive or antigen-specific tissue TCRs, and some clones might be persisting host cells. This small cohort was clinically heterogeneous, and sampling depth was a limitation.

Details on this clone: Its antigen is unidentified. Gene names are the mouse ones. The read gets to within 1 residue of the CDR3 end, and the germline J gene fills in the rest.

The assay was immunoSEQ multiplex PCR, and TCRdb's table has in-frame clones only and misses some. Among roughly 50,000 clones listed, less than 75% were seen once. V trimming: 0 bases; J trimming: 5 bases; junction bases outside the gene matches: 3. The CDR3 has 15 residues. Per the germline V gene, CDR1 is SGHSN and CDR2 is HYEKVE. The source of this sequence is a pool of C57BL/6 mice in good health. The chain uses TRBV12-1 and TRBJ1-6, with 7 bases aligning to TRBD1. TRBJ1-6 is marked as an open reading frame, function uncertain. Sequenced sample: sorted cells pooled from one or two spleens. CDR3 sequence: CASSLRGRDNSPLYF. The CDR3 DNA, read in part, is TGTGCCAGCTCTCTCAGGGGGCGAGATAATTCGCCCCTCTAC.